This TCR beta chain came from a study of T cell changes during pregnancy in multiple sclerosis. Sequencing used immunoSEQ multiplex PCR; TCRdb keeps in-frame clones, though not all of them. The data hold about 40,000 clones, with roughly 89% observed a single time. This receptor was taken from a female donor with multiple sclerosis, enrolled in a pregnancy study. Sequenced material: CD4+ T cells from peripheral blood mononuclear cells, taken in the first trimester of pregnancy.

The DNA for the CDR3 is TGTGCCAGCAGCTTAGGGGCGGGGGACAGGAAGACTGAAGCTTTCTTT. Encoded protein: CASSLGAGDRKTEAFF. The V call is TRBV7-9, the J call TRBJ1-1; 8 bases are a match to TRBD1. The ends lost 1 base at V and 5 bases at J; junction bases unmatched: 9. CDR3 length equals 16 residues. Germline CDR1 and CDR2: SEHNR and FQNEAQ (reference sequence). Combining the CDR3 with reference TRBV7-9 and TRBJ1-1 gives the whole variable domain DTGVSQNPRHKITKRGQNVTFRCDPISEHNRLYWYRQTLGQGPEFLTYFQNEAQLEKSRLLSDRFSAERPKGSFSTLEIQRTEQGDSAMYLCASSLGAGDRKTEAFFGQGTRLTVV.